This T cell receptor beta chain was identified in a study of T-cell reconstitution after alpha-beta-depleted transplantation in children. The CDR3 is 13 amino acids. V was clipped by 1 base and J by 10 bases, with 11 bases between them. CDR1 and CDR2 from the germline V gene are DFQATT and SNEGSKA (reference sequence). Preparation of the TCRbeta library used unique molecular identifiers. In TCRdb, the PCR reads were re-called with MiXCR into one record per CDR3 protein. This table holds a few hundred thousand distinct CDR3 sequences, 10% found once. There are a few counts of this clonotype. Its matching antigen is unknown. General study results and limits: After one year, T-cell counts and TCRbeta diversity mostly came from new T cells. The origin of high day-60 TCRbeta diversity in some patients lay in surviving recipient T cells and thymic progenitors. About two months after transplant, alpha-beta T cells reportedly came from several hundred expanded graft clones.

The receptor's source is a boy younger than two with acute myeloid leukemia, due to receive a stem cell transplant. This chain uses TRBV20-1 with TRBJ1-6; D ambiguous. The input for sequencing was PBMCs, taken before TCRalphabeta/CD19-depleted stem cell transplant. The CDR3 DNA sequence: TGCAGTGCTAGAGCCGGTAGTGGCTCACCCCTCCACTTT. It yields the protein CSARAGSGSPLHF.